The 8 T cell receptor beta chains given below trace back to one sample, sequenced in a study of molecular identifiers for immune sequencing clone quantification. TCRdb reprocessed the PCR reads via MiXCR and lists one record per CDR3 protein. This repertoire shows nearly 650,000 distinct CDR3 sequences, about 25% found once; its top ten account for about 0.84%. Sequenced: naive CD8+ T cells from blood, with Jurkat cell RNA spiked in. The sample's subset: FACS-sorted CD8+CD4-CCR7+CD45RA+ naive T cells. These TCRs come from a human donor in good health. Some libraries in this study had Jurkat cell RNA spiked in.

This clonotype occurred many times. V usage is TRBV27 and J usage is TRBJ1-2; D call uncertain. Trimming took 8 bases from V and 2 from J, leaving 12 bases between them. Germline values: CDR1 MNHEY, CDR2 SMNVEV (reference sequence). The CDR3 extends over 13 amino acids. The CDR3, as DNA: TGTGCCAGCGGGTACTCTCTAAACTATGGCTACACCTTC. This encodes CASGYSLNYGYTF.

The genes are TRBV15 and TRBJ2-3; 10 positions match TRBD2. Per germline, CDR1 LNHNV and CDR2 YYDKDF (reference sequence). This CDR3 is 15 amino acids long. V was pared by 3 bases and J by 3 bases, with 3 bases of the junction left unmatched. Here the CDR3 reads CATSSGGLATDTQYF. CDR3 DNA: TGTGCCACCAGCAGTGGGGGACTAGCGACAGATACGCAGTATTTT.

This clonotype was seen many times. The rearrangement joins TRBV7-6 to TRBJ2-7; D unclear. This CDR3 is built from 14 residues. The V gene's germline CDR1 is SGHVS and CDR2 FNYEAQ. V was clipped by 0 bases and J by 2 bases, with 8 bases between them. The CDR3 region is CASSLAGPTYEQYF. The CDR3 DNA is TGTGCCAGCAGCTTAGCCGGGCCGACCTACGAGCAGTACTTC.

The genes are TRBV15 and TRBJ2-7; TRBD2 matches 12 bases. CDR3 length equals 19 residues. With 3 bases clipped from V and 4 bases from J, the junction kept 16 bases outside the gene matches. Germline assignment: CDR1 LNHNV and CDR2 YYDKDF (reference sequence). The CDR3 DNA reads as TGTGCCACCAGCAGCGCGAGACTAGCGGGGGCCCAAAACCCTTACGAGCAGTACTTC. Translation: CATSSARLAGAQNPYEQYF.

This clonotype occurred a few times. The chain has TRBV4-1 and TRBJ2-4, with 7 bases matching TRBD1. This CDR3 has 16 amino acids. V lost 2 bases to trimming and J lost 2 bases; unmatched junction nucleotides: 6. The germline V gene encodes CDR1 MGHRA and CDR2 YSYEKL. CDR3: CASSQPQGVPKNIQYF. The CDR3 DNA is TGCGCCAGCAGCCAACCCCAGGGGGTACCCAAAAACATTCAGTACTTC.

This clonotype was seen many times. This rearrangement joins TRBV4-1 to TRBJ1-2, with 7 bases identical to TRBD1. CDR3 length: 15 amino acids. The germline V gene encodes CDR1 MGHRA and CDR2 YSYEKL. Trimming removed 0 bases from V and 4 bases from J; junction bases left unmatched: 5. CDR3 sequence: CASSQEGDRVYGYTF. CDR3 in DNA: TGCGCCAGCAGCCAAGAAGGTGACAGGGTCTATGGCTACACCTTC.

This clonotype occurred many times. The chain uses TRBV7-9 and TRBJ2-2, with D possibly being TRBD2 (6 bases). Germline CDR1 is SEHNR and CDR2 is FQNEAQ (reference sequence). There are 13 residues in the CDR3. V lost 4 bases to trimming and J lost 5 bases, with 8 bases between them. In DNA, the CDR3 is TGTGCCAGCAGCTCCAGCGGGACCGGGGAGCTGTTTTTT. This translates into CASSSSGTGELFF.

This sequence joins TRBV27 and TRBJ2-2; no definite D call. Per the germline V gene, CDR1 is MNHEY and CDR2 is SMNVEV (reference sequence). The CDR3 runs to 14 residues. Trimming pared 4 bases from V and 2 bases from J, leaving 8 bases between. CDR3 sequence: CASSWAVNTGELFF. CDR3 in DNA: TGTGCCAGCAGTTGGGCAGTCAACACCGGGGAGCTGTTTTTT.